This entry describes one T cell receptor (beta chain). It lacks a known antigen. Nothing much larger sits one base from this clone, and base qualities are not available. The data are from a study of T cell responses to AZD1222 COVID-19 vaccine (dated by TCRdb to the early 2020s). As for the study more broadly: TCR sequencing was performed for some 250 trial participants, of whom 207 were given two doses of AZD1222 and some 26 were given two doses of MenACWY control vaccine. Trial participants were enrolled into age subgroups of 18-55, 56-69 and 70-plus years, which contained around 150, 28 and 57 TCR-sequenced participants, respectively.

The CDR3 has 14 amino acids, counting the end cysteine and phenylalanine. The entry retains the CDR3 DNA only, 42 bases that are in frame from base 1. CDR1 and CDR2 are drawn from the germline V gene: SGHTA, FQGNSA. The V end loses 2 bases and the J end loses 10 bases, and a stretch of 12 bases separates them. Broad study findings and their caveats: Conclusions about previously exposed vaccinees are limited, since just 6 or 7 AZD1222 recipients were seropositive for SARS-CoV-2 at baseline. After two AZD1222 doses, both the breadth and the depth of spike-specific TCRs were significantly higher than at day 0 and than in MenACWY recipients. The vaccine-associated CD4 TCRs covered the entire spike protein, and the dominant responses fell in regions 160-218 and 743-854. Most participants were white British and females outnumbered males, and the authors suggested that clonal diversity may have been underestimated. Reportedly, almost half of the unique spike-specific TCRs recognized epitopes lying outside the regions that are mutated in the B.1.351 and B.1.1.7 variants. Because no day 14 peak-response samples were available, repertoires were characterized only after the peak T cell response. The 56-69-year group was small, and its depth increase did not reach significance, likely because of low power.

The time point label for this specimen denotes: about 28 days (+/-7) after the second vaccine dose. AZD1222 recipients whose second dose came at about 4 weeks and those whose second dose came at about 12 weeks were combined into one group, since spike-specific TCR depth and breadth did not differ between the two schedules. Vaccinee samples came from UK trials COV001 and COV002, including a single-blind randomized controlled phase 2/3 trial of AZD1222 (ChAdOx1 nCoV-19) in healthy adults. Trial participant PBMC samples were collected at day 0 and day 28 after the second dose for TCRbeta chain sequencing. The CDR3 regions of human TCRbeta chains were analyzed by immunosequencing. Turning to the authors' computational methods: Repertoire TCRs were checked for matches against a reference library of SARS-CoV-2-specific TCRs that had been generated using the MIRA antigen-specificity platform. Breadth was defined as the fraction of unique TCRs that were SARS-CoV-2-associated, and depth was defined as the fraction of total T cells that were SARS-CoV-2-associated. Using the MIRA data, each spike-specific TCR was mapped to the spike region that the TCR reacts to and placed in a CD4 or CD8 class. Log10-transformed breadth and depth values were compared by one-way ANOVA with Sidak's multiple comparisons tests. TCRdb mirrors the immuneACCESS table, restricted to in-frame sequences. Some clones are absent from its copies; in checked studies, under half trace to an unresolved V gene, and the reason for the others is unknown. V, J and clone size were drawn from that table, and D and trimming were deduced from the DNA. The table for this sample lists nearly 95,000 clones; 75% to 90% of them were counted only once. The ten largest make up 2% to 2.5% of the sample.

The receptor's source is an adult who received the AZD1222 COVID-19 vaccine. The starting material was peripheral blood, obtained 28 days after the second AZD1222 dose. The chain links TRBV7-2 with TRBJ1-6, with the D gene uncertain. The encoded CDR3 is CASSLRSPGSPLHF. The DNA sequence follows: TGTGCCAGCAGCTTAAGGTCCCCAGGCTCACCCCTCCACTTT.